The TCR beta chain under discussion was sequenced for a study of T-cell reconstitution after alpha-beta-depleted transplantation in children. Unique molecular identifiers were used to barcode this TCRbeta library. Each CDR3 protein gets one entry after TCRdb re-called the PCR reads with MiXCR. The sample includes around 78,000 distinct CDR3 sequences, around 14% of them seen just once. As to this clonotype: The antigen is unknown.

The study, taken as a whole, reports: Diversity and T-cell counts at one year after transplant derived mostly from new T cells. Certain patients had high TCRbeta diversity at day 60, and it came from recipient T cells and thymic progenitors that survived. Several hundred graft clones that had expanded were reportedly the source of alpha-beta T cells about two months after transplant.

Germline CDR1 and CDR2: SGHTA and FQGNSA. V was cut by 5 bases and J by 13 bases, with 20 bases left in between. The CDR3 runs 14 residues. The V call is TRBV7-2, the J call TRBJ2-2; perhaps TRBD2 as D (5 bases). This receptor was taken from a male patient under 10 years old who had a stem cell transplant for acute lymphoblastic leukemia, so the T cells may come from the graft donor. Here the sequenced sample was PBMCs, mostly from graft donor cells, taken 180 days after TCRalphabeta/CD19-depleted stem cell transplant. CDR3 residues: CASSPARYTRGLFF. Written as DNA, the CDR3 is TGTGCCAGCAGCCCGGCTAGGTACACCCGGGGGCTGTTTTTT.